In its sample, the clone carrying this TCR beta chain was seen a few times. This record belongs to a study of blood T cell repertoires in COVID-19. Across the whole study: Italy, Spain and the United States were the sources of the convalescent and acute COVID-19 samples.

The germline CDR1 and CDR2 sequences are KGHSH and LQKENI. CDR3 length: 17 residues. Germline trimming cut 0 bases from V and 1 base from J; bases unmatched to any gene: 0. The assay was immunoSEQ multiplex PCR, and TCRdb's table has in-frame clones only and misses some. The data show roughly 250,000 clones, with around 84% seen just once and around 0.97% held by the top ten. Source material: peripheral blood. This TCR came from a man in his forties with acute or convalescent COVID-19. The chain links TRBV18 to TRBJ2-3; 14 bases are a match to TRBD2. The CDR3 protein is CASSPPGLAGGTDTQYF. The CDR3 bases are TGTGCCAGCTCACCACCGGGACTAGCGGGGGGCACAGATACGCAGTATTTT.